This T cell receptor (beta chain) was obtained from a study of beta chain features in type 1 diabetes listed by TCRdb under 2018. For the study in its entirety: Mean age, gender distribution, total cell number and subset yield did not differ between patients and healthy donors. A total of roughly 99,000,000 sorted cells were examined across all samples, and the number of cells per subset was strongly correlated with RNA yield. The study compared TCRB repertoires of sorted circulating CD4+ T cell subsets between recently diagnosed type 1 diabetes patients and matched healthy donors. Naive and central memory subsets were obtained from all 28 donors, but regulatory and stem cell-like memory subsets were isolated from only 8 patients and 8 healthy donors. What the research found in general, with its limitations: Because the HLA sub-analyses included only small numbers of individuals, any influence of HLA type on TCRB rearrangement was left unresolved. Because cDNA was sequenced instead of genomic DNA, highly expressing activated cells could be over-represented, though the groups showed no difference in activation or CD3 levels. At VDJ recombination sites, patients with type 1 diabetes made fewer insertions and deleted more nucleotides, a pattern implying thymic rearrangement abnormalities. PCR might favor shorter templates, but patient and control samples were amplified and corrected together, so any skew would affect both groups equally. Type 1 diabetes patients showed a moderate but significant shortening of TCRB CDR3 length in all four CD4+ subsets. Naive, central memory and regulatory TCRB repertoires appeared to be more similar among patients than among healthy donors.

V is reduced by 8 bases and J by 2 bases, leaving a spacing of 10 bases between them. From its cysteine to its phenylalanine, the CDR3 spans 12 amino acids. Just the 36-base CDR3 DNA is kept, in frame starting at base 1. Taken from the germline V gene, the CDR1 and CDR2 loops are MNHNS and SASEGT. A single peripheral blood draw of around 0.11 L on average was collected from each donor into heparinised tubes. A BD FACSAria II was used to sort naive, central memory, regulatory and stem cell-like memory CD4+ T cells with a panel that included CD45RO, CCR7, CD25, CD127, CD95 and CD27. A purity above 98% was achieved for all sorted populations. Right away, PBMCs were isolated by Lymphoprep density gradient centrifugation and were stained directly, with no culture step. So that batch effects would be minimized, each experiment stained and sorted samples in pairs, pairing one healthy donor with one patient.

On this clone itself: The specificity of this receptor is unknown. No base qualities exist here, and no much larger clone lies one base off it.

The entire isolated RNA was reverse transcribed using the High Capacity cDNA Reverse Transcription Kit, and thus expressed TCRB transcripts were sequenced. Deep immunoSEQ sequencing was applied to naive, central memory and regulatory T cell samples, giving an average of around 3.8 million total reads per sample. After sorted cells were lysed in RLT buffer, RNA was extracted with DNase-treated RNeasy Micro or Mini kits, with the choice depending on cell number. To prevent cross-contamination, each cell subset was processed individually, whereas patient and healthy donor samples were processed jointly. Using the immunoSEQ multiplex PCR, TCRB sequences were amplified from cDNA into 87-bp fragments spanning the CDR3 region. Amplicons were sequenced on the Illumina HiSeq platform. For the original study's pipeline: Synthetic template baselines were used to correct PCR bias computationally, reads within Hamming distance 2 were collapsed together, and singletons that could not be merged were discarded. By aligning reads against IMGT, V, D and J genes, CDR3 length, and insertions or deletions at six rearrangement sites were assigned. Clonotype counts were normalized to sorted cell number within each subset before computing true diversity and Gini coefficients with the tcR R package. The overlap coefficient, calculated on TCRB nucleotide sequences, was used to measure repertoire sharing. Out-of-frame TCRB sequences from naive cells were analyzed as a proxy for the pre-selection repertoire. In its TCRdb copy, this immuneACCESS table keeps in-frame sequences only and misses some clones. Where compared with another copy, unresolved V genes explain less than half of these, and the others have no known cause. From that table come the V and J calls and clone size; the DNA was used to work out D and trimming. This sample lists about 280,000 clones; about 15% were detected once. Less than 0.02% of the sample lies in the top ten.

The specimen sequenced was naive CD4+ T cells from blood. In light of the paper, this sample's cell subset or site label describes: true naive CD4+ T cells. The TCR originated in a man aged 18 to 35 with type 1 diabetes. The chain was built from TRBV6-1 and TRBJ2-7, and TRBD2 may be the D gene, going by 6 matching bases. Here the CDR3 is given as CASSSATYEQYF. The nucleotide sequence is given as TGTGCCAGCTCTAGCGCCACCTACGAGCAGTACTTC.